A single sample gave rise to the 14 T cell receptor beta chains below, sequenced in a study of blood T cell repertoires in COVID-19. Some clones are missing from TCRdb's copy, which holds only in-frame ones; the method was immunoSEQ multiplex PCR. The sample has some 120,000 clones, 80% to 85% seen once; the top ten hold approximately 13%. The specimen was peripheral blood. The receptors originated from a woman aged 30 to 39 who had recovered from COVID-19.

This rearrangement joins TRBV20-1 to TRBJ1-6; D remains ambiguous. The CDR3 totals 11 residues. Germline V CDR1 and CDR2: DFQATT, SNEGSKA (reference sequence). The V end was cut by 2 bases, the J end by 12 bases, with 8 bases between. CDR3 nucleotides: TGCAGTGCTAGAATAGAAAGACCCCTCCACTTT. It encodes CSARIERPLHF.

The chain is built from TRBV5-1 and TRBJ2-1; perhaps TRBD2 as D (6 bases). The CDR3 runs 16 residues. V gave up 7 bases and J gave up 9 bases, with 26 bases separating them. The germline CDR1 and CDR2 sequences are SGHRS and YFSETQ. The CDR3 nucleotides are TGCGCCAGCGAGCCCTACAGCGGGCATACCACGGGTGAGCAGTTCTTC. Amino acid sequence: CASEPYSGHTTGEQFF.

This clone was observed once. The genes are TRBV5-1 and TRBJ2-2; maybe TRBD2 (6 bases). The CDR3 extends over 16 amino acids. The germline gives CDR1 SGHRS, CDR2 YFSETQ. Trimming left V 1 base short and J 0 bases short, with 10 bases between. The CDR3 bases are TGCGCCAGCAGCTTGACCGGGACTGCGAACACCGGGGAGCTGTTTTTT. This encodes CASSLTGTANTGELFF.

This clone was counted a few times. The chain employs TRBV9 and TRBJ2-5; 12 nucleotides align to TRBD2. Unmatched junction bases numbered 9, after V lost 0 bases and J lost 3 bases. CDR1 and CDR2 from the germline V gene are SGDLS and YYNGEE. The CDR3 sequence is 18 residues long. The CDR3 DNA reads TGTGCCAGCAGCGTAGGGAGACTAGCGGGAGAAGTAAAAGAGACCCAGTACTTC. It specifies CASSVGRLAGEVKETQYF.

This chain joins TRBV19 and TRBJ1-3; no clear D. The V end was cut by 3 bases, the J end by 0 bases, with 9 bases between. Germline CDR1 is LNHDA and CDR2 is SQIVND (reference sequence). This CDR3 has 15 residues. The CDR3 loop is CASSIGYSSGNTIYF. The CDR3 DNA reads as TGTGCCAGTAGTATCGGGTATTCCTCTGGAAACACCATATATTTT.

The CDR3 loop is CAISEGTGENEQFF. CDR3 DNA sequence: TGTGCCATCAGTGAAGGGACAGGGGAAAATGAGCAGTTCTTC. The V and J genes are TRBV10-3 and TRBJ2-1, with TRBD1 matching over 10 bases. J was trimmed by 7 bases and V by 3 bases; bases with no gene match: 3. Germline CDR1 is ENHRY and CDR2 is SYGVKD. The CDR3 runs to 14 residues.

This clone was counted only a few times. The chain uses TRBV7-2 and TRBJ1-6; D is undetermined. The length of the CDR3 is 15 residues. Germline assignment: CDR1 SGHTA and CDR2 FQGNSA. With 2 bases removed from V and 3 bases from J, the gap between germline ends came to 8 bases. CDR3 sequence: CASSLRPGYNSPLHF. Written as DNA, the CDR3 is TGTGCCAGCAGCTTAAGGCCGGGCTATAATTCACCCCTCCACTTT. The variable domain in full, completed from reference TRBV7-2 and TRBJ1-6, reads GAGVSQSPSNKVTEKGKDVELRCDPISGHTALYWYRQSLGQGLEFLIYFQGNSAPDKSGLPSDRFSAERTGGSVSTLTIQRTQQEDSAVYLCASSLRPGYNSPLHFGNGTRLTVT.

V usage is TRBV27 and J usage is TRBJ1-6; the match to TRBD1 covers 7 bases. Germline-derived CDR1 and CDR2 are MNHEY and SMNVEV (reference sequence). There are 14 residues in the CDR3. V dropped 6 bases and J dropped 7; count of bases not matched to a gene: 6. This chain's CDR3 is CASRGTAPNSPLHF. The CDR3 DNA reads TGTGCCAGCAGGGGGACAGCCCCAAATTCACCCCTCCACTTT.

This clone came up once. The gene calls are TRBV3-1 (or the pseudogene TRBV3-2) and TRBJ2-2, with a possible D match to TRBD1 (5 bases). V lost 4 bases, J lost 6 bases, and 9 bases lay in between. CDR1 and CDR2 from the germline V gene are LGHDT and YNNKEL (reference sequence). This CDR3 spans 13 amino acids. CDR3 protein: CASSPLGPGELFF. The CDR3 DNA follows: TGTGCCAGCAGCCCCCTGGGGCCCGGGGAGCTGTTTTTT.

This chain joins TRBV18 and TRBJ1-4; D not resolved. Germline CDR1 KGHSH, CDR2 LQKENI. V lost 3 bases and J lost 8, with 16 bases in between. The CDR3 is made up of 15 amino acids. The CDR3 nucleotides read TGTGCCAGCTCACCCCCGGCGGGAGGAAAAGAAAAACTGTTTTTT. It yields the protein CASSPPAGGKEKLFF.

The chain is built from TRBV7-3 and TRBJ2-3, with 9 nucleotides matching TRBD2. This CDR3 contains 17 residues. The J segment lost 5 bases and the V segment lost 0 bases, leaving 9 bases of the junction unmatched. Germline V lookup: CDR1 SGHTA, CDR2 FQGTGA. CDR3 sequence (DNA): TGTGCCAGCAGCTTAACGGTAAGCGGGGGGCCTGTAGATACGCAGTATTTT. This encodes CASSLTVSGGPVDTQYF.

The chain recombines TRBV7-3 with TRBJ2-7; D is perhaps TRBD2 (6 bases). With 5 bases removed from V and 4 bases from J, the gap between germline ends came to 15 bases. CDR1 SGHTA and CDR2 FQGTGA come from the germline V gene. This CDR3 comprises 14 residues. The CDR3 is CASSLEGRGYEQYF. CDR3 DNA sequence: TGTGCCAGCAGCCTAGAAGGGCGGGGTTACGAGCAGTACTTC.

The chain is built from TRBV27 and TRBJ2-3; TRBD2 agrees at 9 bases. CDR1 is MNHEY, CDR2 SMNVEV, per germline (reference sequence). The CDR3 totals 17 residues. J was trimmed by 5 bases and V by 3 bases; bases with no gene match: 12. Written as DNA, the CDR3 is TGTGCCAGCAGTTTCCGGCTAGATAGCGGGAGAAGAGATACGCAGTATTTT. As protein: CASSFRLDSGRRDTQYF.

This sequence joins TRBV19 and TRBJ1-5; 8 bases are a match to TRBD1. This CDR3 region has 16 residues. V shed 2 bases and J 4 bases; nucleotides not matched to a gene: 7. CDR1 is LNHDA and CDR2 is SQIVND in the germline V gene (reference sequence). DNA for the CDR3: TGTGCCAGTAGTATATGGACAGGGCCCGAGAATCAGCCCCAGCATTTT. It encodes CASSIWTGPENQPQHF.